There are many counts of the clone carrying this T cell receptor (beta chain). The antigen is unknown. This sample was taken from a study of neurological immune-mediated disorders. This CDR3 contains 15 residues. Germline CDR1 is SGHTA and CDR2 is FQGTGA. The ends lost 2 bases at V and 4 bases at J; junction bases unmatched: 3. Via MiXCR, TCRdb re-called the 5' RACE reads, giving one row per CDR3 protein. Here the sample spans 77,000 or so distinct CDR3 sequences, approximately 9.4% being singletons. A blood bank in Maryland, USA, provided the volunteers who served as healthy controls. Preparation of the unsorted libraries drew on 2 million PBMCs stored at -80 C. Notes on the study in general: The greatest degree of TCR clonal expansion was observed in HTLV-1-associated myelopathy, with the lowest in multiple sclerosis, below that of healthy controls. Subjects shared no identical expanded-clone CDR3 amino acid sequences, suggesting private TCR-beta repertoires in all groups.

This chain uses TRBV7-3 with TRBJ2-3; 10 bases fit TRBD2. This TCR derives from a man over 45 in good health. Sequenced material: PBMCs. The CDR3 reads CASSLLAGVADTQYF. CDR3 in DNA: TGTGCCAGCAGCTTACTAGCGGGGGTAGCAGATACGCAGTATTTT.